This TCR beta chain was observed in a study of OX40 agonist ivuxolimab in advanced cancers. Notes on the study in general: At 0.1 to 3.0 mg/kg, CD4+ and CD8+ blood T cells expanded clonally by week 6. Among the lowest peripheral clonal expansion occurred in 0.1-3.0 mg/kg partial responders. It was not determined which antigens were specifically recognized by the peripheral T cells that had undergone clonal expansion.

TCRdb keeps only in-frame clones here, not all; method: immunoSEQ multiplex PCR. The sample lists approximately 64,000 clones, 86% occurring once. This CDR3 contains 14 residues. Germline V CDR1 and CDR2: KGHSH, LQKENI. The germline V and J ends were trimmed by 3 bases and 8 bases, with 13 bases remaining between them. This clone occurred once. The antigen is undetermined. This material consisted of CD4+ or CD8+ T cells sorted from blood, taken in a trial of the OX40 agonist ivuxolimab. This sequence originates from an adult with an advanced solid tumor such as melanoma, head and neck, liver or kidney cancer. J is TRBJ1-4 and V is TRBV18; TRBD1 is a possible D gene (5 bases). The CDR3 DNA reads as TGTGCCAGCTCACCGTCGGGACGATGGGAAAAACTGTTTTTT. It yields the protein CASSPSGRWEKLFF.